Listed below are T cell receptor beta chains from one sample, sequenced in a study of T-cell memory formation after mild COVID-19. From the 5' RACE reads, TCRdb called clonotypes with MiXCR, one entry per CDR3 protein. The sample records 110,000 or so distinct CDR3 sequences, 22% being singletons. The sequenced sample consisted of PBMCs or a T cell subset sorted from them (not recorded which). The source is a young man who had mild COVID-19 (a few samples of this study predate the infection). Cell type and time point are not known. CDR3s include the opening cysteine and the closing phenylalanine or tryptophan. A D gene is named only where the DNA matches it firmly. A row's size may be missing; if present it is once, few, many or a size class.

size | J | D | V | CDR3 | DNA
NA | TRBJ1-5 | NA | TRBV7-2 | CASSLSPIGNQPQHF | TGTGCCAGCAGCTTATCCCCGATTGGCAATCAGCCCCAGCATTTT
NA | TRBJ2-2 | TRBD1 | TRBV6-6 | CASSYFPRTGGENTGELFF | TGTGCCAGCAGTTACTTTCCGAGGACAGGGGGAGAGAACACCGGGGAGCTGTTTTTT
NA | TRBJ2-3 | TRBD2 | TRBV7-9 | CASSPSSGGADTQYF | TGTGCCAGCAGCCCCTCGAGCGGGGGGGCCGATACGCAGTATTTT
once | TRBJ2-7 | TRBD1 | TRBV4-1 | CASSHAGTGISYEQYF | TGCGCCAGCAGCCACGCCGGGACAGGGATTTCCTACGAGCAGTACTTC
NA | TRBJ2-1 | TRBD2 | TRBV5-1 | CASSASLAGAYNEQFF | TGCGCCAGCAGCGCATCCTTAGCGGGGGCTTATAATGAGCAGTTCTTC
NA | TRBJ2-3 | NA | TRBV21-1 | CASVWGETGADTQYF | TGTGCCAGCGTCTGGGGGGAGACAGGGGCAGATACGCAGTATTTT
NA | TRBJ2-1 | TRBD1 | TRBV4-3 | CASSQGAGQGVNEQFF | TGCGCCAGCAGCCAAGGGGCGGGACAGGGGGTCAATGAGCAGTTCTTC
NA | TRBJ2-7 | NA | TRBV29-1 | CSVAWDNYEQYF | TGCAGCGTGGCCTGGGACAACTACGAGCAGTACTTC
NA | TRBJ1-1 | NA | TRBV12-3/TRBV12-4 | CASTKGRHLNTEAFF | TGTGCCAGCACCAAGGGCCGGCATCTGAACACTGAAGCTTTCTTT
few | TRBJ1-5 | NA | TRBV28 | CASNRFTSNQPQHF | TGTGCCAGCAATCGGTTCACTAGCAATCAGCCCCAGCATTTT
few | TRBJ1-2 | TRBD1 | TRBV7-8 | CASSLVRNRGENYGYTF | TGTGCCAGCAGCTTAGTAAGGAACAGGGGCGAGAACTATGGCTACACCTTC
NA | TRBJ2-5 | NA | TRBV11-3 | CASSLSGAAETQYF | TGTGCCAGCAGCTTGTCAGGGGCAGCAGAGACCCAGTACTTC
once | TRBJ1-1 | NA | TRBV6-2/TRBV6-3 | CASSGGMNTEAFF | TGTGCCAGCAGTGGGGGGATGAACACTGAAGCTTTCTTT
NA | TRBJ1-4 | NA | TRBV4-3 | CASSQGRELFF | TGCGCCAGCAGCCAAGGACGGGAACTGTTTTTT
NA | TRBJ2-1 | NA | TRBV7-6 | CASSPQAGRFF | TGTGCCAGCAGCCCTCAAGCCGGGCGGTTCTTC
few | TRBJ2-3 | NA | TRBV6-2/TRBV6-3 | CASSIGAKGPDTQYF | TGTGCCAGCAGTATCGGGGCGAAGGGACCAGATACGCAGTATTTT
many | TRBJ1-5 | NA | TRBV4-3 | CASSQLQGKPQHF | TGCGCCAGCAGCCAATTGCAGGGTAAACCCCAGCATTTT
NA | TRBJ2-7 | TRBD1 | TRBV6-6 | CASTAPGQTYEQYF | TGTGCCAGCACAGCACCGGGACAGACCTACGAGCAGTACTTC
NA | TRBJ2-3 | NA | TRBV7-3 | CASSHGATKRTDTQYF | TGTGCCAGCAGCCACGGTGCGACGAAACGCACAGATACGCAGTATTTT
NA | TRBJ2-1 | NA | TRBV9 | CASSVAVYNEQFF | TGTGCCAGCAGCGTAGCGGTCTACAATGAGCAGTTCTTC
few | TRBJ2-1 | NA | TRBV5-4 | CASSGVGGGNEQFF | TGTGCCAGCAGCGGAGTAGGTGGGGGGAATGAGCAGTTCTTC
NA | TRBJ2-1 | TRBD2 | TRBV25-1 | CASSAPGTRPYNEQFF | TGTGCCAGCAGTGCTCCCGGGACTAGACCCTACAATGAGCAGTTCTTC
few | TRBJ2-5 | TRBD1 | TRBV5-6 | CASSLGGQGFETQYF | TGTGCCAGCAGCTTGGGCGGACAGGGTTTCGAGACCCAGTACTTC
few | TRBJ2-2 | NA | TRBV15 | CATSRVGTNTGELFF | TGTGCCACCAGCAGAGTTGGTACGAACACCGGGGAGCTGTTTTTT
few | TRBJ2-1 | TRBD1 | TRBV2 | CASGTGTIEQFF | TGTGCCAGCGGGACAGGGACAATTGAGCAGTTCTTC
NA | TRBJ2-5 | TRBD2 | TRBV4-1 | CASSQGLAGTQYF | TGCGCCAGCAGCCAGGGACTAGCGGGGACCCAGTACTTC
few | TRBJ2-1 | NA | TRBV2 | CASRRDNEQFF | TGTGCCAGCCGACGAGACAATGAGCAGTTCTTC
few | TRBJ2-7 | TRBD2 | TRBV20-1 | CSATTVAGGLYEQYF | TGCAGTGCCACAACTGTAGCGGGGGGCCTCTACGAGCAGTACTTC
NA | TRBJ2-1 | TRBD1 | TRBV7-3 | CASSPYGDRVGHNEQFF | TGTGCCAGCAGCCCTTACGGGGACAGGGTGGGGCACAATGAGCAGTTCTTC
NA | TRBJ1-4 | TRBD1 | TRBV29-1 | CSAAVTGEEEKLFF | TGCAGCGCCGCGGTGACAGGGGAAGAAGAAAAACTGTTTTTT
NA | TRBJ2-5 | TRBD1 | TRBV11-2 | CASSQGVMKDETQYF | TGTGCCAGCAGCCAGGGGGTTATGAAAGACGAGACCCAGTACTTC
NA | TRBJ1-5 | NA | TRBV27 | CASSPDRPNQPQHF | TGTGCCAGCAGCCCCGACAGGCCCAATCAGCCCCAGCATTTT
NA | TRBJ2-3 | NA | TRBV15 | CATSRYGGLEDTQYF | TGTGCCACCAGCAGATATGGCGGGTTGGAAGATACGCAGTATTTT
NA | TRBJ2-5 | TRBD2 | TRBV6-5 | CASMPSGFRQETQYF | TGTGCCAGCATGCCTAGCGGGTTCCGACAAGAGACCCAGTACTTC
NA | TRBJ2-3 | TRBD2 | TRBV10-3 | CAISEAGGTDTQYF | TGTGCCATCAGTGAGGCGGGGGGGACAGATACGCAGTATTTT
few | TRBJ2-1 | NA | TRBV7-9 | CASSPQDYNEQFF | TGTGCCAGCAGCCCACAGGACTACAATGAGCAGTTCTTC
NA | TRBJ2-3 | TRBD2 | TRBV9 | CASSGGAGSGGALNTQYF | TGTGCCAGCAGCGGAGGTGCGGGTAGCGGGGGGGCCCTGAATACGCAGTATTTT
few | TRBJ2-5 | TRBD2 | TRBV7-2 | CASSLAGGGAFETQYF | TGTGCCAGCAGCTTAGCTGGCGGGGGGGCCTTTGAGACCCAGTACTTC
few | TRBJ2-3 | TRBD1 | TRBV12-3/TRBV12-4 | CASSFGTGKAADTQYF | TGTGCCAGCAGTTTCGGGACAGGGAAGGCCGCAGATACGCAGTATTTT
NA | TRBJ2-1 | NA | TRBV20-1 | CSATTVSYNEQFF | TGCAGTGCTACCACGGTCTCCTACAATGAGCAGTTCTTC
NA | TRBJ1-2 | NA | TRBV5-1 | CASSLRGPKDGYTF | TGCGCCAGCAGCTTGCGGGGACCGAAAGATGGCTACACCTTC
NA | TRBJ1-1 | NA | TRBV7-6 | CASRFLTGTDTEAFF | TGTGCCAGCAGATTTTTGACGGGTACAGACACTGAAGCTTTCTTT